The following is a TCR beta chain sequence with its context. TCRdb's table, derived via immunoSEQ multiplex PCR, lists solely in-frame clones and lacks some. Of approximately 400,000 clones listed, over 90% are singletons. The data derive from a study of shared T cell receptors in the human thymus. This CDR3 has 17 residues. V was shortened by 0 bases and J by 2 bases, with 17 bases between the two germline ends. Germline V CDR1 and CDR2: LGHNA, YNFKEQ. This sequence was found in a human donor. V is TRBV4-2 and J is TRBJ2-7, with a tentative D call TRBD2 (5 bases). Material for sequencing was thymocytes. The CDR3 sequence is CASSQDWARRSPYEQYF. CDR3 nucleotides: TGTGCCAGCAGCCAAGATTGGGCCAGGAGGTCCCCCTACGAGCAGTACTTC.